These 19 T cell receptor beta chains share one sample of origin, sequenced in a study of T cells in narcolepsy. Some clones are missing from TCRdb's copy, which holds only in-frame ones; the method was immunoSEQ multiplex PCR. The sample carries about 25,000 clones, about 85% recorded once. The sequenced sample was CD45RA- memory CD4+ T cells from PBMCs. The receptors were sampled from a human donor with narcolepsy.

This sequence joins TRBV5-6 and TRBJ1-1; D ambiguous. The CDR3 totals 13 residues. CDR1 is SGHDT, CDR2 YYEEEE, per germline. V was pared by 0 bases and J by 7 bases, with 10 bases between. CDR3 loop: CASSLEQTLEAFF. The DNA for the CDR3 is TGTGCCAGCAGCTTGGAACAGACCCTTGAAGCTTTCTTT.

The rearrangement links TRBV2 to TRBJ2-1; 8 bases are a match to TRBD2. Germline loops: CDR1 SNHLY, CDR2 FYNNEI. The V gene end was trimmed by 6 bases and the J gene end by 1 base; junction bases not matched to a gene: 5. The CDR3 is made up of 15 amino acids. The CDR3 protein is CASRAGVDSYNEQFF. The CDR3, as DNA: TGTGCCAGCAGAGCGGGAGTCGATTCCTACAATGAGCAGTTCTTC.

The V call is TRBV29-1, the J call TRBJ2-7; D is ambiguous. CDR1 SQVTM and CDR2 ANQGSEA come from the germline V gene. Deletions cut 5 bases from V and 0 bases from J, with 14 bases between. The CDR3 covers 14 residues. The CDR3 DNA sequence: TGCAGCGTTATGAGAGACACGAACTCCTACGAGCAGTACTTC. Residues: CSVMRDTNSYEQYF.

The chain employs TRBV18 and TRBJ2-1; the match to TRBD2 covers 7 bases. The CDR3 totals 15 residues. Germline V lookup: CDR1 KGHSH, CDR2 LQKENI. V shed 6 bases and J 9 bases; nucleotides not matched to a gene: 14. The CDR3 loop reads CASSPLAVGQGEQFF. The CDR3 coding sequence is TGTGCCAGCTCCCCGCTAGCGGTAGGCCAGGGTGAGCAGTTCTTC.

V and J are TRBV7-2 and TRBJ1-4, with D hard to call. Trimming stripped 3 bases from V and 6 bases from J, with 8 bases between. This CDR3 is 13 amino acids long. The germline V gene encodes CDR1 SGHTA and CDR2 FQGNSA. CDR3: CASSLGGHEKLFF. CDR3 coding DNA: TGTGCCAGCAGCTTGGGAGGGCATGAAAAACTGTTTTTT.

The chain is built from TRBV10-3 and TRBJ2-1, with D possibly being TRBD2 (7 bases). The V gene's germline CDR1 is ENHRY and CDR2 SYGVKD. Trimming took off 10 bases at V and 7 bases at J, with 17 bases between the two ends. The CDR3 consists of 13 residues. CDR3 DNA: TGTGCCACTCTAGGGGGGGGGAGGAATGAGCAGTTCTTC. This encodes CATLGGGRNEQFF.

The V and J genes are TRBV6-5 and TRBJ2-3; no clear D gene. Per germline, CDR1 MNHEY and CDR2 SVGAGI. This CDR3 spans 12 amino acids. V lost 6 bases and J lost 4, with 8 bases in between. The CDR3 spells CASRRLADTQYF. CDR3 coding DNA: TGTGCCAGCAGGCGACTCGCAGATACGCAGTATTTT.

The CDR3 region has the DNA TGTGCCAGCACTGGGGGACTTATAGGCACAGATACGCAGTATTTT. This translates into CASTGGLIGTDTQYF. The chain employs TRBV6-6 and TRBJ2-3; maybe TRBD2 (6 bases). Germline CDR1 is MNHNY and CDR2 is SVGAGI (reference sequence). The CDR3 has 15 residues. V lost 7 bases and J 1 base, leaving 15 bases between the germline ends.

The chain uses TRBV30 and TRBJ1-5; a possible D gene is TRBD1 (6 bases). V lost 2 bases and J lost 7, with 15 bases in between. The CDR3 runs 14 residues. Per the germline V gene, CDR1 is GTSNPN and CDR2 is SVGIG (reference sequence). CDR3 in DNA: TGTGCCTGGAGTCAAGGGGGGGCGGGACAGCCCCAGCATTTT. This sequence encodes CAWSQGGAGQPQHF.

DNA of the CDR3: TGCGCCAGCAGCCTGAATGTCGGGGGGGCCCAGCCCCAGCATTTT. This encodes CASSLNVGGAQPQHF. This rearrangement joins TRBV5-1 to TRBJ1-5; D is possibly TRBD1 (6 bases). V lost 4 bases, J lost 7 bases, and 18 bases lay in between. Germline assignment: CDR1 SGHRS and CDR2 YFSETQ. The CDR3 extends over 15 amino acids.

The CDR3: CASSLLPLTSGIGYNEQFF. CDR3 coding DNA: TGTGCCAGCAGCCTCCTCCCCCTGACTAGCGGGATTGGGTACAATGAGCAGTTCTTC. The chain uses TRBV27 and TRBJ2-1, with 11 bases lining up with TRBD2. Trimming removed 6 bases from V and 4 bases from J; junction bases left unmatched: 17. This CDR3 has 19 residues. Germline V gene lookup returns CDR1 MNHEY and CDR2 SMNVEV (reference sequence).

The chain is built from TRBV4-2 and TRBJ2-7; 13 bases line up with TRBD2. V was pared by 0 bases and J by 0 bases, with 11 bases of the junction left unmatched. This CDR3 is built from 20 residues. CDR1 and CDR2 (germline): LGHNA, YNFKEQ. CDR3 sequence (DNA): TGTGCCAGCAGCCAAGATAGATGGACTAGCGGGAGTTCCCACTCCTACGAGCAGTACTTC. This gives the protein CASSQDRWTSGSSHSYEQYF.

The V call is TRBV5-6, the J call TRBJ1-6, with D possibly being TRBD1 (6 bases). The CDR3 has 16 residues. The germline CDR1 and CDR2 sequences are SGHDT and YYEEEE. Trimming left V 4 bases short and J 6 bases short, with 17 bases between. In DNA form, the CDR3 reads TGTGCCAGCAGCCCCGGGGGGGGCCTGTTTAATTCACCCCTCCACTTT. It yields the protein CASSPGGGLFNSPLHF.

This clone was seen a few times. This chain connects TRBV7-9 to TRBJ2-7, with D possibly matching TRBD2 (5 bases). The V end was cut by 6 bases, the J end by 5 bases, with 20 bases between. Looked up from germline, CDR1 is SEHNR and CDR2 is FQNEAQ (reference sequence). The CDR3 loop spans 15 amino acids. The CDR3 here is CASRGGEGPSHEQYF. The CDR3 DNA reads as TGTGCCAGCAGGGGCGGCGAGGGCCCTTCCCACGAGCAGTACTTC.

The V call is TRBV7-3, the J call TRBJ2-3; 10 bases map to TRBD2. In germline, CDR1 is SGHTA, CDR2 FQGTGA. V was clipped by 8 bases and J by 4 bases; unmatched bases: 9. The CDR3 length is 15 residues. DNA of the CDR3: TGTGCCAGCGGAACTAGCGGGAAAGGGTCAGATACGCAGTATTTT. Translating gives CASGTSGKGSDTQYF.

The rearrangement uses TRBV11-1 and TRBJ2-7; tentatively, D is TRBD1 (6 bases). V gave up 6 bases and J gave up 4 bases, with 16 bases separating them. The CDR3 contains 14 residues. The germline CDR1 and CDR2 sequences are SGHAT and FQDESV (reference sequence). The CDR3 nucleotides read TGTGCCAGCAGTTGGGGGCCAGTGGGGTACGAGCAGTACTTC. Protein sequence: CASSWGPVGYEQYF.

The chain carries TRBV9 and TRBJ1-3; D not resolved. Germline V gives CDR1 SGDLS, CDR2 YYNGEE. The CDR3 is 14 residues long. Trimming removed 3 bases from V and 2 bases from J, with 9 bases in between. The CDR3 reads CASSGYTAGNTIYF. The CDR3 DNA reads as TGTGCCAGCAGCGGATATACTGCTGGAAACACCATATATTTT.

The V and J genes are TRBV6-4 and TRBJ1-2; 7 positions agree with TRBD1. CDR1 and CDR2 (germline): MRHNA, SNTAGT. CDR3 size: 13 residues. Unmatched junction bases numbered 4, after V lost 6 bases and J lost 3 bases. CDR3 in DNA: TGTGCCAGCAGCCCAGACAGGGACTATGGCTACACCTTC. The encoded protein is CASSPDRDYGYTF.

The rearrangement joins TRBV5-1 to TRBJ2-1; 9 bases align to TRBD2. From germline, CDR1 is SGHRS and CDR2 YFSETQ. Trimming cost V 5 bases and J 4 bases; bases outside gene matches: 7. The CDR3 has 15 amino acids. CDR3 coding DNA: TGCGCCAGCAGTACTACTAGCGGGCTATACAATGAGCAGTTCTTC. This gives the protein CASSTTSGLYNEQFF. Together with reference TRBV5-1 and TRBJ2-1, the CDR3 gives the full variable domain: KAGVTQTPRYLIKTRGQQVTLSCSPISGHRSVSWYQQTPGQGLQFLFEYFSETQRNKGNFPGRFSGRQFSNSRSEMNVSTLELGDSALYLCASSTTSGLYNEQFFGPGTRLTVL.